A single sample is the source of the 22 T cell receptor beta chains below, sequenced in a study of blood T cell repertoires in COVID-19. Libraries were prepared by immunoSEQ multiplex PCR; TCRdb keeps only in-frame clonotypes and omits some of them. The sample holds around 250,000 clones; over 80% are singletons and the top ten take around 2%. Input material: peripheral blood. All receptors come from a man between 25 and 39 years old who had recovered from COVID-19.

The chain joins TRBV11-2 to TRBJ1-2; TRBD1 is a possible D gene (6 bases). The CDR3 totals 13 residues. Germline loops: CDR1 SGHAT, CDR2 FQNNGV. V lost 0 bases, J lost 8 bases, and 10 bases lay in between. The CDR3 DNA reads TGTGCCAGCAGCTTAGATCGGGGGGCGGGCTACACCTTC. Translated, it gives CASSLDRGAGYTF.

The chain carries TRBV28 and TRBJ1-4; 8 bases align to TRBD1. CDR1 and CDR2 from the germline V gene are MDHEN and SYDVKM. The V and J ends lost 5 bases and 8 bases, in that order; junction bases with no gene match: 10. The CDR3 runs to 15 residues. For the CDR3, the DNA is TGTGCCAGCAGTACCTACGGACAGGGAGAGGAAAAACTGTTTTTT. It translates to CASSTYGQGEEKLFF. Full variable domain (rest looked up from reference TRBV28 and TRBJ1-4): DVKVTQSSRYLVKRTGEKVFLECVQDMDHENMFWYRQDPGLGLRLIYFSYDVKMKEKGDIPEGYSVSREKKERFSLILESASTNQTSMYLCASSTYGQGEEKLFFGSGTQLSVL.

V gene TRBV2 combines with J gene TRBJ2-6, with D maybe TRBD1 (6 bases). Trimming removed 5 bases at V and 2 bases at J, with 10 bases between. The germline V gene has CDR1 SNHLY and CDR2 FYNNEI. This CDR3 has 15 amino acids. CDR3 in amino acids: CASSSTGPGANVLTF. CDR3 coding DNA: TGTGCCAGCAGTAGCACAGGGCCTGGGGCCAACGTCCTGACTTTC.

This clone was detected once. V and J are TRBV2 and TRBJ1-1, with a tentative D call TRBD1 (6 bases). V was pared by 7 bases and J by 5 bases, with 17 bases between. Germline values: CDR1 SNHLY, CDR2 FYNNEI. The CDR3 loop spans 14 amino acids. The CDR3 is CASTYRAQGTEAFF. DNA for the CDR3: TGTGCCAGCACCTACAGGGCTCAGGGGACTGAAGCTTTCTTT.

The gene calls are TRBV7-9 and TRBJ2-3; D possibly corresponds to TRBD1 (5 bases). CDR1 and CDR2 from the germline V gene are SEHNR and FQNEAQ (reference sequence). The CDR3 extends over 15 amino acids. The V end lost 5 bases, the J end lost 3 bases, and 15 bases lay between the germline ends. CDR3 region: CASSKPKAGTDTQYF. CDR3 coding DNA: TGTGCCAGCAGCAAACCCAAGGCAGGGACAGATACGCAGTATTTT.

This rearrangement joins TRBV13 to TRBJ2-7; 8 bases align to TRBD2. This CDR3 region has 15 residues. V shed 0 bases, J shed 2 bases, and the junction held 3 bases outside the gene matches. The germline CDR1 and CDR2 sequences are PRHDT and FYEKMQ (reference sequence). The CDR3 here is CASSLGLADAYEQYF. CDR3 in DNA: TGTGCCAGCAGCTTAGGACTAGCGGACGCCTACGAGCAGTACTTC.

The chain couples TRBV5-1 to TRBJ2-5, with 13 positions matching TRBD2. This CDR3 contains 16 residues. V lost 0 bases to trimming and J lost 3 bases; unmatched junction nucleotides: 2. CDR1 is SGHRS and CDR2 is YFSETQ in the germline V gene. The CDR3 DNA follows: TGCGCCAGCAGCTTGGGGACTAGCGGGGGAAAAGAGACCCAGTACTTC. This gives the protein CASSLGTSGGKETQYF.

The chain carries TRBV5-1 and TRBJ2-1, with D possibly being TRBD2 (6 bases). CDR3 length: 15 residues. In germline, CDR1 is SGHRS, CDR2 YFSETQ. The germline V and J ends were trimmed by 6 bases and 9 bases, with 22 bases remaining between them. CDR3 in DNA: TGCGCCAGCACTGGGGTCGGGCTAGCGCCCCCTGAGCAGTTCTTC. This codes for CASTGVGLAPPEQFF. Supplemented by reference TRBV5-1 and TRBJ2-1, the full variable domain reads KAGVTQTPRYLIKTRGQQVTLSCSPISGHRSVSWYQQTPGQGLQFLFEYFSETQRNKGNFPGRFSGRQFSNSRSEMNVSTLELGDSALYLCASTGVGLAPPEQFFGPGTRLTVL.

The chain joins TRBV12-2 to TRBJ2-3; the DNA was not compared with TRBD1, the D call given in the table. TRBV12-2 corresponds to a pseudogene. CDR3 length equals 15 residues. The CDR3 region has the DNA TGTGCAAGTCGCTTAGGGAGGGGGCGGGCAGATACGCAGTATTTT. The encoded protein is CASRLGRGRADTQYF.

This clone was picked up one time. The genes are TRBV10-3 and TRBJ2-1, with D hard to call. Germline V gene lookup returns CDR1 ENHRY and CDR2 SYGVKD. The CDR3 loop spans 13 amino acids. Between the trimmed V and J ends, which lost 4 bases and 5 bases, there was a span of 9 bases. The CDR3 is CAISVSQHNEQFF. The DNA of the CDR3 is TGTGCCATCAGTGTATCACAGCACAATGAGCAGTTCTTC.

This chain joins TRBV7-8 and TRBJ1-1, with TRBD1 matching 7 bases. Germline V gene sequence: CDR1 SGHVS, CDR2 FQNEAQ. The CDR3 has 14 residues. V gave up 1 base and J gave up 7 bases; unmatched junction bases: 6. The CDR3 nucleotides are TGTGCCAGCAGCTTAGAGTGGGACAGCAATGAAGCTTTCTTT. Residues: CASSLEWDSNEAFF.

The CDR3 DNA follows: TGTGCCAGCAGCTTGGGGGGGATACAGGGCAATGAGCAGTTCTTC. It yields the protein CASSLGGIQGNEQFF. The chain recombines TRBV5-6 with TRBJ2-1; maybe TRBD1 (6 bases). Germline V gene data show CDR1 as SGHDT and CDR2 as YYEEEE. Trimming took off 0 bases at V and 6 bases at J, with 13 bases between the two ends. CDR3 length equals 15 residues. The variable domain in full, completed from reference TRBV5-6 and TRBJ2-1, reads DAGVTQSPTHLIKTRGQQVTLRCSPKSGHDTVSWYQQALGQGPQFIFQYYEEEERQRGNFPDRFSGHQFPNYSSELNVNALLLGDSALYLCASSLGGIQGNEQFFGPGTRLTVL.

This clone was seen a single time. V is TRBV19 and J is TRBJ1-1; TRBD1 is a possible D gene (6 bases). Trimming pared 5 bases from V and 8 bases from J, leaving 18 bases between. Germline V gene data show CDR1 as LNHDA and CDR2 as SQIVND (reference sequence). The CDR3 extends over 14 amino acids. CDR3 DNA sequence: TGTGCCAGTAGTCGTGATACAGGGACCGCCGAAGCTTTCTTT. This sequence encodes CASSRDTGTAEAFF.

This rearrangement joins TRBV28 to TRBJ1-1; possibly TRBD1 for D (6 bases). The V gene's germline CDR1 is MDHEN and CDR2 SYDVKM. The CDR3 covers 11 residues. Between the trimmed V and J ends, which lost 10 bases and 2 bases, there was a span of 8 bases. CDR3 loop: CATTGNTEAFF. CDR3 bases: TGTGCCACGACAGGAAACACTGAAGCTTTCTTT.

J is TRBJ1-4 and V is TRBV6-1; TRBD1 aligns across 7 bases. With 4 bases clipped from V and 0 bases from J, the junction kept 8 bases outside the gene matches. This CDR3 is 17 amino acids long. CDR1 is MNHNS and CDR2 is SASEGT in the germline V gene. The CDR3 is CASSADRAYTTNEKLFF. The CDR3 region has the DNA TGTGCCAGCAGTGCCGACAGGGCCTATACAACTAATGAAAAACTGTTTTTT.

The chain links TRBV6-1 to TRBJ2-2; tentative D call: TRBD2 (5 bases). This CDR3 spans 14 amino acids. CDR1 and CDR2 from the germline V gene are MNHNS and SASEGT. Trimming shortened V by 3 bases and J by 9 bases, and 14 bases separated the two germline ends. The CDR3 DNA is TGTGCCAGCAGTGAGGGGAGTTTCGAAAGGGAGCTGTTTTTT. Translated, it gives CASSEGSFERELFF.

The rearrangement links TRBV5-1 to TRBJ1-1, with D maybe TRBD1 (5 bases). Germline values: CDR1 SGHRS, CDR2 YFSETQ. The CDR3 has 20 residues. Trimming took off 2 bases at V and 1 base at J, with 27 bases between the two ends. The CDR3 nucleotides are TGCGCCAGCAGCTTTATCCCTCCGTCCAGGGTACATAGTAAGAACACTGAAGCTTTCTTT. Translating gives CASSFIPPSRVHSKNTEAFF.

This clone was seen more than once but under ten times. The gene calls are TRBV3-1 (or the pseudogene TRBV3-2) and TRBJ1-1, with D hard to call. V lost 3 bases and J 2 bases, leaving 7 bases between the germline ends. CDR1 is LGHDT, CDR2 YNNKEL, per germline (reference sequence). The CDR3 length is 13 residues. CDR3 sequence (DNA): TGTGCCAGCAGCCATGCAGTTAACACTGAAGCTTTCTTT. Its protein product is CASSHAVNTEAFF.

At least ten counts were recorded for this clone. This chain joins TRBV3-1 (or the pseudogene TRBV3-2) and TRBJ1-4; D gene unclear. V was trimmed by 4 bases and J by 5 bases, leaving 5 bases between them. Germline-derived CDR1 and CDR2 are LGHDT and YNNKEL (reference sequence). The CDR3 loop spans 12 amino acids. The CDR3 bases are TGTGCCAGCAGCCGGGAGAATGAAAAACTGTTTTTT. Encoded protein: CASSRENEKLFF.

The chain joins TRBV5-1 to TRBJ1-1; the D gene is possibly TRBD1 (5 bases). CDR3 length equals 14 residues. The V end was cut by 0 bases, the J end by 4 bases, with 10 bases between. Looked up from germline, CDR1 is SGHRS and CDR2 is YFSETQ. DNA of the CDR3: TGCGCCAGCAGCTTGGAGCCCAGGGCCACTGAAGCTTTCTTT. It translates to CASSLEPRATEAFF.

J is TRBJ1-2 and V is TRBV9, with 7 bases fitting TRBD1. The CDR3 is made up of 15 amino acids. Germline V gives CDR1 SGDLS, CDR2 YYNGEE. J gave up 3 bases and V 3 bases, and 8 bases lay outside the gene matches. CDR3: CASSGAPTGDYGYTF. Written as DNA, the CDR3 is TGTGCCAGCAGCGGCGCCCCAACAGGGGACTATGGCTACACCTTC.

CDR3 nucleotides: TGCAGCGTTTCGAAGATTGGGGACAGAAGGACTGAAGCTTTCTTT. Residues: CSVSKIGDRRTEAFF. The chain joins TRBV29-1 to TRBJ1-1; 7 positions match TRBD1. After removal of 5 bases from V and 5 bases from J, the junction contained 14 bases not matched to a gene. The CDR3 loop spans 15 amino acids. The V gene's germline CDR1 is SQVTM and CDR2 ANQGSEA.